This is a list of T cell receptor beta chains from one sample in a study of blood T cell repertoires in COVID-19. Sequenced by immunoSEQ multiplex PCR; TCRdb stores in-frame clones only, minus some. The sample consists of roughly 300,000 clones, 85% of them appearing once. Sequenced material: PBMCs or T cells enriched from blood (not recorded which). Receptors were obtained from a woman between 45 and 65 years old who had recovered from COVID-19. Both conserved end residues are trimmed from each CDR3. A D gene is named only where the DNA matches it firmly. A clone size is listed for some rows: how often the clone was seen (once, few, many), or a class if it is expanded.

>TRBJ2-6|-|TRBV18|-
ASSPPPGAVLT
>TRBJ2-7|TRBD1|TRBV5-1|-
ASSLGQGPYEQY
>TRBJ2-5|TRBD2|TRBV4-1|-
ASSPLGASGAQETQY
>TRBJ1-2|-|TRBV28|-
ASSLRHLQTVKAGYT
>TRBJ1-2|-|TRBV7-2|-
ASRPGGGNYGYT
>TRBJ2-5|TRBD1|TRBV3-1/TRBV3-2|-
ASRTGTGDQETQY
>TRBJ2-3|TRBD2|TRBV9|-
ASSVAKGLAGGSTQY
>TRBJ2-1|-|TRBV4-3|-
ASSQLMTGAKEQF
>TRBJ1-2|-|TRBV5-1|-
ASSLDQDGYGYT
>TRBJ1-5|TRBD1|TRBV6-2/TRBV6-3|-
ASSHGQGSNQPQH
>TRBJ1-2|-|TRBV27|-
ASSSTGRRNYGYT
>TRBJ1-1|-|TRBV3-1/TRBV3-2|-
ASSQGVNTEAF
>TRBJ1-5|-|TRBV5-1|once
ASSRGEGSAQPQH
>TRBJ1-1|-|TRBV5-1|-
ASSFLTGEFLNTEAF
>TRBJ1-3|TRBD1|TRBV11-2|-
ASRKQGLSGNTIY
>TRBJ1-2|TRBD1|TRBV29-1|-
SIRGQGGGYT
>TRBJ2-2|TRBD1|TRBV29-1|-
SVEDPATDRANTGELF
>TRBJ2-7|-|TRBV5-1|-
ASSLEGLTLSYEQY
>TRBJ2-3|-|TRBV6-5|-
ASSYLAPDTQY
>TRBJ2-3|TRBD2|TRBV30|-
AWRGELAGGSTDTQY
>TRBJ1-2|TRBD1|TRBV6-6|-
ASSHQGAGGYT
>TRBJ2-7|TRBD2|TRBV6-5|-
ASFGTSYEQY
>TRBJ2-5|TRBD2|TRBV18|-
ASSPTSGRAGETQY
>TRBJ2-1|TRBD2|TRBV11-2|-
ASSLASGGYNEQF
>TRBJ1-2|-|TRBV4-1|-
ASSHDERPNYGYT
>TRBJ2-1|-|TRBV2|-
AKTTASSYNEQF